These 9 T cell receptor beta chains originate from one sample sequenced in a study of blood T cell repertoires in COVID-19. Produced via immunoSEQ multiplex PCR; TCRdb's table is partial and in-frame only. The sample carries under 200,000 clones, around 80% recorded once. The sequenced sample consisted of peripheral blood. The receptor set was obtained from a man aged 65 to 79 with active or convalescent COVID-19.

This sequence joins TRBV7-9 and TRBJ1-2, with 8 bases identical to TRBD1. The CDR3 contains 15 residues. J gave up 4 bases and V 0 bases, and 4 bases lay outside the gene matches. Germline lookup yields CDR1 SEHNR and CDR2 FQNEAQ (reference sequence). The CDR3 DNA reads TGTGCCAGCAGCTTAGCGCAGGGGGCAGGCTATGGCTACACCTTC. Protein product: CASSLAQGAGYGYTF.

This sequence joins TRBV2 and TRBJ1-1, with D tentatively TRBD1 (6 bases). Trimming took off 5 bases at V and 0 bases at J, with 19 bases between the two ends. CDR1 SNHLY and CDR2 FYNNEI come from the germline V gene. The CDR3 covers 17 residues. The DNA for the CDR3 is TGTGCCAGCAGTTTCACTCTACCGGGACAAATGAACACTGAAGCTTTCTTT. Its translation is CASSFTLPGQMNTEAFF. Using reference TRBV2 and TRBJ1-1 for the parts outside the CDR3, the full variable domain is EPEVTQTPSHQVTQMGQEVILRCVPISNHLYFYWYRQILGQKVEFLVSFYNNEISEKSEIFDDQFSVERPDGSNFTLKIRSTKLEDSAMYFCASSFTLPGQMNTEAFFGQGTRLTVV.

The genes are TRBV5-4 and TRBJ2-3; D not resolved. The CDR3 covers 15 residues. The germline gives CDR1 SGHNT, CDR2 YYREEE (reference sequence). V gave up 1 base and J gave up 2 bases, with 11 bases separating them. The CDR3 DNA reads TGTGCCAGCAGCTTGTTCGTGCAGGACACAGATACGCAGTATTTT. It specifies CASSLFVQDTDTQYF.

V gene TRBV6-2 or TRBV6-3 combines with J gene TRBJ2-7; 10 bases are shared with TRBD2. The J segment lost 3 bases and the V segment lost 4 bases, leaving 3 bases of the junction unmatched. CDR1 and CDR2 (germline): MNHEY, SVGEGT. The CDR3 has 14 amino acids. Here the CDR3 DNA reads TGTGCCAGCAGTTTTAGCGGGGGGATCTACGAGCAGTACTTC. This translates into CASSFSGGIYEQYF.

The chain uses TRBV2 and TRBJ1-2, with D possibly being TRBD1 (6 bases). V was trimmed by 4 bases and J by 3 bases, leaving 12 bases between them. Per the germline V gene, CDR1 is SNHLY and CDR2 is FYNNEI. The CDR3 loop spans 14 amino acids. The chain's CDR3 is CASSVAGADYGYTF. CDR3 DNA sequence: TGTGCCAGCAGTGTTGCGGGGGCGGACTATGGCTACACCTTC.

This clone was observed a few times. CDR3 DNA: TGCGCCAGCAGCTTGGGGCTAGCGGGGGGGCGAACAGATACGCAGTATTTT. This translates into CASSLGLAGGRTDTQYF. The rearrangement uses TRBV5-1 and TRBJ2-3, with 12 bases fitting TRBD2. Losses at the gene ends were 0 bases for V and 3 bases for J; bases not matched to a gene: 5. The CDR3 contains 17 residues. Germline lookup yields CDR1 SGHRS and CDR2 YFSETQ.

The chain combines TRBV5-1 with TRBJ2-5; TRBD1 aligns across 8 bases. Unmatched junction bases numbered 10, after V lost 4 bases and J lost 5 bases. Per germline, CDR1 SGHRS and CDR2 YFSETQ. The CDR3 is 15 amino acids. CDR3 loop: CASSQMRQGRETQYF. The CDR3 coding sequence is TGCGCCAGCAGCCAAATGCGACAGGGGAGGGAGACCCAGTACTTC.

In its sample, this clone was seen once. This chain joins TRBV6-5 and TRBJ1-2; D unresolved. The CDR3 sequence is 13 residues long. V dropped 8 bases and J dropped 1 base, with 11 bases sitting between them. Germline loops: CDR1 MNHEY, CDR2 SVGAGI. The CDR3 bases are TGTGCCAGCCGAGAAAGTTTTAACTATGGCTACACCTTC. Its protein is CASRESFNYGYTF.

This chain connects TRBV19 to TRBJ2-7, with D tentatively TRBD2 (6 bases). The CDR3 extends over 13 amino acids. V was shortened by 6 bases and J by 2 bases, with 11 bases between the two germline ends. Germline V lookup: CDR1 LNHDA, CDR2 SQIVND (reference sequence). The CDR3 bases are TGTGCCAGTAGCTCCGGGGGAGCCTACGAGCAGTACTTC. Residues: CASSSGGAYEQYF.